This T cell receptor beta chain was recovered during a study of OX40 agonist ivuxolimab in advanced cancers. Study findings and constraints: Partial responders at 0.1-3.0 mg/kg had among the lowest clonal expansion.

A note on this clone: No antigen is known for it.

Produced via immunoSEQ multiplex PCR; TCRdb's table is partial and in-frame only. The sample lists over 40,000 clones, 87% occurring once. CDR3 length: 14 amino acids. Germline V CDR1 and CDR2: MDHEN, SYDVKM. Trimming cost V 8 bases and J 4 bases, with 15 bases left between them. The sample consisted of CD4+ or CD8+ T cells sorted from blood, taken in a trial of the OX40 agonist ivuxolimab. The chain has TRBV28 and TRBJ1-5; D gene unclear. The TCR comes from an adult with an advanced solid tumor such as melanoma, head and neck, liver or kidney cancer. This chain's CDR3 is CASSDGIGNQPQHF. DNA for the CDR3: TGTGCCAGCTCAGACGGGATTGGGAATCAGCCCCAGCATTTT. Based on the CDR3 plus reference TRBV28 and TRBJ1-5, the full variable domain is DVKVTQSSRYLVKRTGEKVFLECVQDMDHENMFWYRQDPGLGLRLIYFSYDVKMKEKGDIPEGYSVSREKKERFSLILESASTNQTSMYLCASSDGIGNQPQHFGDGTRLSIL.